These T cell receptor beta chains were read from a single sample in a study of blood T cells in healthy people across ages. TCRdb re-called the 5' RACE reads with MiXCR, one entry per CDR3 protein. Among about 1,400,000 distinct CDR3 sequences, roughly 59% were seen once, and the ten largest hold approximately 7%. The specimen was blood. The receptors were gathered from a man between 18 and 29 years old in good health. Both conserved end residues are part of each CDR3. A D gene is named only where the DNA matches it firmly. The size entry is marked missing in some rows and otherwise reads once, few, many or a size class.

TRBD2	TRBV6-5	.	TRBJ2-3	TGTGCCACGGCGCGGGGGGCGGATACGCAGTATTTT	CATARGADTQYF
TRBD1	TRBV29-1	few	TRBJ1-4	TGCAGCGTTGTGGGACAGGGTGAAAAACTGTTTTTT	CSVVGQGEKLFF
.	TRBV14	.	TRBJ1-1	TGTACCAGCAGCCTTCTGGCGTCGGGGTTAAACACTGAAGCTTTCTTT	CTSSLLASGLNTEAFF
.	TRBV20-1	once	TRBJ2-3	TGCAGTGGTGGACCATGGGGAAAAAATACGCAGTATTTT	CSGGPWGKNTQYF
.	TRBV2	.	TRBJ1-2	TGTGCCAGCAGTGAAGTGGAGGGTGGCTACACCTTC	CASSEVEGGYTF
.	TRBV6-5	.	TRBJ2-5	TGTGCCAGCAGTTACTCGAGGTTGGAGACCCAGTACTTC	CASSYSRLETQYF
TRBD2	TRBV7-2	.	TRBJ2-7	TGTGCCAGCAGCCAGACTAGCGGGAGCCACGAGCAGTACTTC	CASSQTSGSHEQYF
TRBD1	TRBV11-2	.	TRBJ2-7	TGTGCCAGCAGCATCGGGACAGGGAAAGTTTACGAGCAGTACTTC	CASSIGTGKVYEQYF
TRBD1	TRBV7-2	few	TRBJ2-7	TGTGCCAGCAGCGTAGACAGGGGTCTCCACTACGAGCAGTACTTC	CASSVDRGLHYEQYF
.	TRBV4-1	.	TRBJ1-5	TGCGCCAGCAGCCAAGGACCAATGGGCCAGCCCCAGCATTTT	CASSQGPMGQPQHF
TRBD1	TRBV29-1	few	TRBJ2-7	TGCAGCGTAGGACAGGACCCCTCCTACGAGCAGTACTTC	CSVGQDPSYEQYF
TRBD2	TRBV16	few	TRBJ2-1	TGTGCCAGCAGCCGAGAGCGGGGGCACAATGAGCAGTTCTTC	CASSRERGHNEQFF
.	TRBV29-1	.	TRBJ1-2	TGCAGCGTTTCCTCCCGGGGCGGATCCTATGGCTACACCTTC	CSVSSRGGSYGYTF